The TCR beta chain described here comes from a study of OX40 agonist ivuxolimab in advanced cancers. Germline V lookup: CDR1 MRHNA, CDR2 SNTAGT. CDR3 length: 15 amino acids. V was pared by 2 bases and J by 4 bases, with 13 bases between. Generated by immunoSEQ multiplex PCR, the TCRdb table keeps only in-frame clones and is missing some. Of under 80,000 clones in the sample, 85% are singletons; the top ten hold around 0.5%. Turning to this clone: Its specificity is not known.

Study-wide points: Average numbers of expanded clones were greater in CD8+ T cells than in CD4+.

The chain combines TRBV6-4 with TRBJ2-3, with D possibly being TRBD1 (5 bases). This clonotype was sampled from an adult with an advanced solid tumor such as melanoma, head and neck, liver or kidney cancer. Sequencing used CD4+ or CD8+ T cells sorted from blood, obtained in a trial of the OX40 agonist ivuxolimab. The CDR3 region has the DNA TGTGCCAGCAGTGACAGGGGAAGTTTTTCAGATACGCAGTATTTT. It is translated as CASSDRGSFSDTQYF.